This entry describes one T cell receptor beta chain. Its antigen specificity is not known. Base qualities were left out, and no much larger clone turns up one base away. The cohort comprised 670 or so healthy bone marrow donors. At the time of sampling, all cohort members were nominally healthy, though unrecorded immune exposures were likely present. The donor was CMV seronegative and belonged to the group of around 350 seronegative cohort members. A peripheral blood sample was collected from each donor, and TCR beta sequencing was performed on peripheral blood mononuclear cells. The Qiagen DNeasy Blood Extraction Kit was used to extract genomic DNA from the blood cell samples. The library was generated by the immunoSEQ multiplex PCR assay. The multiplex PCR relied on a mix of 60 forward primers for TCR Vbeta segments and 13 reverse primers for TCR Jbeta segments. A multiplex PCR assay on genomic DNA amplified the CDR3 region of rearranged TCR beta genes. The Illumina HiSeq System was used to sequence the amplified TCR beta libraries as 87-base-pair reads. In the original analysis: A later analysis counted 65 million to 90 million unique TCR beta chains across the 666 repertoires, and approximately 11 million of these chains were shared by at least two donors. Raw reads were error-corrected and collapsed into unique sequences with a nearest-neighbor algorithm that merged closely related sequences to remove PCR and sequencing errors. V, D and J gene segments were assigned by aligning CDR3 sequences to IMGT reference sequences. For a sequence to be retained, a match of at least six nucleotides to both a V gene segment and a J gene segment was required. A rearrangement counted as productive if the CDR3 had no stop codons and remained in frame with V and J, and every other rearrangement counted as non-productive. CDR3 was defined by IMGT convention, running from the second conserved V-encoded cysteine to the conserved J-encoded phenylalanine. In an earlier analysis of roughly 610 of the donors, sequences lacking an unambiguous match to a single V gene segment were excluded. In an earlier analysis of 587 of the donors, V segments were called functional above 56.7% productive rearrangements and were called segregating when the between-donor standard deviation exceeded 5%. A statistical classification framework was developed to diagnose cytomegalovirus status using the catalog of TCR beta chain sequences. V and J gene assignment, in a later analysis, came from comparing TCR nucleotide sequences with IMGT/GENE-DB human TR gene sequences. A later analysis assigned CDR3 sequences and most-parsimonious VDJ recombination scenarios with the TCRdist pipeline. In a later analysis, every TCR beta chain was defined by the combination of its CDR3 amino acid sequence and its V-gene family, and reads without a unique V-gene family were dropped. To address suspected cross-contamination and a sequencing artifact, a later analysis removed some 620 highly shared, low-generation-probability nucleotide sequences. In a later analysis, a clonal expansion index for each public chain was calculated from normalized within-repertoire ranks of inferred template counts. In a later analysis, generation probabilities were computed with a VDJ recombination model fitted to out-of-frame rearrangements, and the resulting probabilities were checked against IGoR. A later analysis scored TCR-TCR, TCR-HLA and TCR-CMV co-occurrence with hypergeometric tests, applying a repertoire-size bias correction to TCR pairs. In a later analysis, false discovery rates were estimated by permuting HLA or CMV assignments 20 times. In a later analysis, co-occurring TCRs were grouped with DBSCAN, and TCRdist sequence similarity was added when clustering was performed within HLA-allele-positive subsets. Repertoires with fewer than 30,000 or more than 120,000 public chains, plus five repertoires with anomalous nucleotide sharing, were excluded from co-occurrence clustering. Entries here come from immuneACCESS through TCRdb and include only in-frame sequences with V and J called. Some clones fail to appear in such tables; in the studies checked, an unresolved V gene covers under half of the shortfall, and the cause of the remainder is unknown. The V and J calls and clone size come from that table; D and trimming were worked out from the DNA. This sample is represented by approximately 150,000 clones; over 55% of them were singletons. The ten largest clones add up to over 2% of the sample.

From the cysteine through the phenylalanine, the CDR3 covers 14 amino acids. Of the read, only the CDR3 DNA is kept; its 42 bases are in frame from base 1. CDR1 and CDR2, looked up from the germline V gene, are SGHRS and YFSETQ. The junction shows trimming of 0 bases on V and 6 bases on J, plus 9 bases between the germline ends. This specimen comes from a study of cytomegalovirus exposure and HLA in healthy donors (dated by TCRdb to between 2016 and 2019). About the study as a whole: An earlier analysis of 587 of the donors reported 250 to 350 Gb of sequence data and 117 million unique TCR beta sequences obtained from 180 million or so T cells. An early release that covered about 600 HLA-typed donors contained approximately 290 gigabases of sequencing data and about 93 million unique TCR sequences. Among the roughly 370 genotyped donors, approximately 77% belonged to the genetic ancestry cluster associated with self-reported Caucasian donors. The study was designed to test whether signatures of past pathogen exposure could be identified by cataloging public T cell receptors. The study used immunosequencing to profile the T cell repertoires of under 700 subjects and linked those repertoires to cytomegalovirus serostatus. Along with the approximately 600-subject first cohort, a separate validation cohort of over 90 different subjects was used. To predict cytomegalovirus infection status, the study combined high-throughput TCR immunosequencing, statistical association of individual TCRs with disease status, and machine learning. In a later analysis, previously published TCR beta repertoires from 670 or so donors were re-analyzed and high-resolution HLA genotyping was added so that TCR occurrence patterns could be studied. Rather than using new phenotypic data, the later analysis identified candidate immune exposures from TCR beta sequences and from how often those sequences occurred across donors. In an earlier analysis of a few hundred of the donors, high-throughput TCR beta sequencing was used to judge whether each TCR beta V gene segment behaved as functional or pseudogenic. Donor age, sex, ethnicity and CMV serostatus were compiled together with the repertoire data. In a later genetic analysis, genome-wide SNP genotypes for about three fifths of the roughly 670 donors were used, and that subset was treated as a discovery cohort. All discovery cohort repertoires had been generated using a single sequencing platform. HLA typing included class I and class II loci at four-digit resolution. Typing coverage differed by locus: A, B, C, DRB1 and DQB1 were typed in roughly 629-630 donors, DQA1 in about 510, DPA1 in around 610, and DPB1 in 400 to 480. Four or five DR-DQ haplotypes were handled as single units for association and clustering because linkage in the cohort was strong. Among roughly 400 genotyped donors of the cohort, an average of approximately 240,000 unique TCR beta nucleotide sequences were sequenced per donor, around a sixth of them non-productive.

Paper-wide results and their limitations: Across donors, most TCR sequences were observed very rarely, whereas some public TCRs were present in many individuals. An association between a missense DCLRE1C variant and V-gene and J-gene trimming of TCR beta chains was found in a later genetic analysis and replicated in an independent cohort. The earlier analysis of 587 of the donors excluded roughly 16 rarely observed V segments, including chromosome 9 orphons, because counts were too low. Specific HLA alleles were associated with around 18,000 TCR beta sequences at a false discovery rate of 0.05 in a later analysis. A later analysis found that TCR association rates varied across HLA loci, with DRB1 alleles showing the most associated TCRs and HLA-C alleles the fewest. Assigning TCR associations to individual alleles was difficult when HLA alleles, especially DR and DQ, strongly co-occurred. The 87-base-pair reads could not distinguish some IMGT-functional V segments, including TRBV6-2 and TRBV6-3, so those segments were excluded. In a later analysis, most CMV-associated TCR beta chains were found to appear HLA-restricted, with HLA associations seemingly driven largely by CMV exposure. In the study, some 180 TCR beta chains were listed as associated with cytomegalovirus. The presence/absence analyses assumed that sequencing depth was roughly uniform across donors, and that assumption may not be true. Because HLA typing was unavailable for some donors at each locus, only the typed subset was used in association tests. Linkage disequilibrium might explain the correlated functional status among segregating V segments, but an unknown experimental factor could not be ruled out. For the cohort, immune exposure information was limited to CMV serostatus. In this cohort, only TCR beta chains were sequenced, and detectable features were limited by the absence of alpha or paired-chain data. A further reported finding was that TCR beta sequences accurately predicted the HLA-A and HLA-B alleles for most subjects in the first cohort. A later genetic analysis reported fewer N-insertions in productive TCRs among donors in an Asian-associated ancestry cluster than the approximately 700-donor mean. According to a later analysis, parvovirus B19, influenza, CMV and Epstein-Barr virus appeared linked to several top co-occurrence clusters. The authors suggested that the approach could potentially be generalized to other disease states and immunological phenotypes. The classifier was reported to diagnose cytomegalovirus status with high specificity and sensitivity in both the original and validation cohorts. In a later analysis, HLA-associated TCR beta chains were found to be more clonally expanded and to have lower generation probabilities than equally common non-associated chains. A cluster of highly shared sequence variants was judged likely to represent a technical artifact of the sequencing pipeline. In an earlier analysis of some 540 of the donors, most TCR beta V segments appeared in productive rearrangements about 87% or about 30% of the time, broadly matching IMGT annotations. A few of the identified cytomegalovirus-associated TCR beta chains were confirmed in vitro to be specific for cytomegalovirus antigens.

The chain couples TRBV5-1 to TRBJ1-4; the D gene cannot be named for sure. The sample consisted of PBMCs. The receptor was derived from a middle-aged man in good health and CMV-seronegative. The nucleotides are TGCGCCAGCAGCTTGGACGGTCTCTATGAAAAACTGTTTTTT. Translated, it gives CASSLDGLYEKLFF.